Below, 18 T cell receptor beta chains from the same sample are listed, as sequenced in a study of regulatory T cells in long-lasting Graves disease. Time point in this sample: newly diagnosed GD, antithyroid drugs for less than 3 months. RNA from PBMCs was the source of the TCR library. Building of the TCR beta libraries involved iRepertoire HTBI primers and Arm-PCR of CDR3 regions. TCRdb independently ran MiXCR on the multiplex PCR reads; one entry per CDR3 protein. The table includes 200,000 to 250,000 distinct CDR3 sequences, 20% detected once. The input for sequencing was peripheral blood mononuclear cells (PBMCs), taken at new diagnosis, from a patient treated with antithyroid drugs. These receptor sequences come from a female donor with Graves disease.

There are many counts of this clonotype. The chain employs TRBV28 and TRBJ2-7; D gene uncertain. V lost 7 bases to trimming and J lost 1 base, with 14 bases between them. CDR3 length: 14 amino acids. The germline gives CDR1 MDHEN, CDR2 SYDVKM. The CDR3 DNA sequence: TGTGCCAGCATCAAAGTGGGGATTTCCTACGAGCAGTACTTC. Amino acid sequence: CASIKVGISYEQYF. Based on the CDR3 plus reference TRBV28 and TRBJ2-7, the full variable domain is DVKVTQSSRYLVKRTGEKVFLECVQDMDHENMFWYRQDPGLGLRLIYFSYDVKMKEKGDIPEGYSVSREKKERFSLILESASTNQTSMYLCASIKVGISYEQYFGPGTRLTVT.

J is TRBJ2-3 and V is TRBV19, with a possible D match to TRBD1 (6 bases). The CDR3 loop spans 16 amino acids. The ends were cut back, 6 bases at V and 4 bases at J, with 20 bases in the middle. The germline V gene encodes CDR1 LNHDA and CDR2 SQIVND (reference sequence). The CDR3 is CASRPGSKGGADTQYF. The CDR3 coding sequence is TGTGCCAGTAGACCCGGAAGTAAAGGGGGAGCAGATACGCAGTATTTT. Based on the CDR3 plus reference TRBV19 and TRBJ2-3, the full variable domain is DGGITQSPKYLFRKEGQNVTLSCEQNLNHDAMYWYRQDPGQGLRLIYYSQIVNDFQKGDIAEGYSVSREKKESFPLTVTSAQKNPTAFYLCASRPGSKGGADTQYFGPGTRLTVL.

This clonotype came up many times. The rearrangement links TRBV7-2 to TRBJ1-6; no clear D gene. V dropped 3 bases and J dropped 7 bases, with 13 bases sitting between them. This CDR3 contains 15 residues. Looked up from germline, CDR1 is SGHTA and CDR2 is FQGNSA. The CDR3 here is CASSFKRAENSPLHF. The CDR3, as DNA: TGTGCCAGCAGCTTTAAGAGGGCAGAGAATTCACCCCTCCACTTT.

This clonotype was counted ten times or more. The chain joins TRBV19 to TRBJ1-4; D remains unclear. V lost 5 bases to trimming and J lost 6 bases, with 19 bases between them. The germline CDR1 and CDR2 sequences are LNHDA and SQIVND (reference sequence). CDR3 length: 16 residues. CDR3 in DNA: TGTGCCAGTAGTCCCCAAGTCTCGGTGAAGGATGAAAAACTGTTTTTT. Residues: CASSPQVSVKDEKLFF.

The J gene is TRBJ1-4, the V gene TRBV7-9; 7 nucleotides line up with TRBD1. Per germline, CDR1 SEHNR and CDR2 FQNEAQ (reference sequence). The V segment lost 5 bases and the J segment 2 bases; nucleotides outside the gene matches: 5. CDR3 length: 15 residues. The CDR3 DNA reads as TGTGCCAGCAGCCTAGGGACAGTTACTAATGAAAAACTGTTTTTT. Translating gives CASSLGTVTNEKLFF.

CDR3 DNA: TGTGCCAGCAGTTTCCGCAGGGGGCAGGCCGGGGAGCTGTTTTTT. Residues: CASSFRRGQAGELFF. This chain links TRBV6-2 or TRBV6-3 with TRBJ2-2; 8 bases line up with TRBD1. J was trimmed by 6 bases and V by 4 bases; bases with no gene match: 7. CDR1 is MNHEY and CDR2 is SVGEGT in the germline V gene. This CDR3 has 15 residues.

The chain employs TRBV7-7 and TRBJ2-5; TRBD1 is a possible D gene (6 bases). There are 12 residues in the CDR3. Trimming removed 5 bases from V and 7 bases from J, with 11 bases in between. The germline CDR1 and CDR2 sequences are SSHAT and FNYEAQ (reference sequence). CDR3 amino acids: CASSGDIGTQYF. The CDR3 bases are TGTGCCAGCAGCGGGGACATCGGGACCCAGTACTTC.

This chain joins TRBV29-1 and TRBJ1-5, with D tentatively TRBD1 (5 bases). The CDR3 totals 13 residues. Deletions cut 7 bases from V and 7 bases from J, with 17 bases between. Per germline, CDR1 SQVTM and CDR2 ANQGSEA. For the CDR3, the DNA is TGCAGCGCATACGGCGGGGGTAGGCAGCCCCAGCATTTT. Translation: CSAYGGGRQPQHF.

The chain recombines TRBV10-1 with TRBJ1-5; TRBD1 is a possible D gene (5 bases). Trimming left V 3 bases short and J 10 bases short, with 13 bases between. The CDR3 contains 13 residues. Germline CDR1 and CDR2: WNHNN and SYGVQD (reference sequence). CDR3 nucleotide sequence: TGCGCCAGCAGTGAAAGTGAGAGGGGACCCCAGCATTTT. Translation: CASSESERGPQHF.

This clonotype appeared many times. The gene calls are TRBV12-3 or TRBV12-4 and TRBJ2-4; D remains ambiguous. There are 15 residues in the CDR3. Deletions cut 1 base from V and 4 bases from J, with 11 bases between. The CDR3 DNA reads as TGTGCCAGCAGTTTAGGCGGATTGATTAAAAACATTCAGTACTTC. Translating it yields CASSLGGLIKNIQYF.

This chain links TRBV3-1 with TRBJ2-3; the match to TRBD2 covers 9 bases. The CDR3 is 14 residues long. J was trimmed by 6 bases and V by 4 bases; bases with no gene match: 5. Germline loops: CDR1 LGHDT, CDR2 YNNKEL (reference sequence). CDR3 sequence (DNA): TGTGCCAGCAGCCTCCCTAGCGGGGACGATACGCAGTATTTT. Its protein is CASSLPSGDDTQYF.

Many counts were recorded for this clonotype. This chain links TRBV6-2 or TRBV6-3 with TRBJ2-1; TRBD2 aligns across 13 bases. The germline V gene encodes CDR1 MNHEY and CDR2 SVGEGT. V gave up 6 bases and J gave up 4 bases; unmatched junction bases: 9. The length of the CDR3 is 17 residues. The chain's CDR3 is CASRAAGTSGVYNEQFF. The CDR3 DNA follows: TGTGCCAGCAGAGCCGCCGGGACTAGCGGGGTATACAATGAGCAGTTCTTC.

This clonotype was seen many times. Here the CDR3 DNA reads TGTGCCAGCAGCTTAATAGCGGGAGCTAGCACAGATACGCAGTATTTT. The encoded protein is CASSLIAGASTDTQYF. The rearrangement links TRBV7-9 to TRBJ2-3; 9 nucleotides match TRBD2. CDR3 length: 16 residues. Germline V gives CDR1 SEHNR, CDR2 FQNEAQ (reference sequence). Trimming at V came to 2 bases and at J to 0 bases, leaving 3 bases not matched to a gene.

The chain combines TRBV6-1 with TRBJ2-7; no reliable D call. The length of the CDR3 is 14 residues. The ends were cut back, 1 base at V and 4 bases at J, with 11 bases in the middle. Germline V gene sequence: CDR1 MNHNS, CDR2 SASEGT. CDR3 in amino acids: CASSEVGSQYEQYF. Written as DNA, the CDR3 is TGTGCCAGCAGTGAAGTGGGCAGTCAGTACGAGCAGTACTTC.

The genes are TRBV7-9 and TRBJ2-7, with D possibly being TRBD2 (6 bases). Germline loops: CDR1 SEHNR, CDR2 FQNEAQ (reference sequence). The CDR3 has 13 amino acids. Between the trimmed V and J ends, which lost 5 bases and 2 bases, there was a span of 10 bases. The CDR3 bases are TGTGCCAGCAGCGGGAGGCGGGCCTACGAGCAGTACTTC. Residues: CASSGRRAYEQYF.

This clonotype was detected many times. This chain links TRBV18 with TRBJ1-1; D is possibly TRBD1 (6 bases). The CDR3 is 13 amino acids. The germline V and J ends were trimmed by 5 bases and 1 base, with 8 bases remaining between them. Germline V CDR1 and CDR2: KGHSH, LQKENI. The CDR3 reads CASSKGQNTEAFF. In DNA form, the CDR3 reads TGTGCCAGCTCAAAGGGACAGAACACTGAAGCTTTCTTT.

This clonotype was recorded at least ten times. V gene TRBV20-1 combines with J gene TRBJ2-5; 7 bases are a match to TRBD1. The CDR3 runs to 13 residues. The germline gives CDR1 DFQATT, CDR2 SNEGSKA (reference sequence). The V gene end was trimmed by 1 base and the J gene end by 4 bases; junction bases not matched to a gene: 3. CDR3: CSARGGQRETQYF. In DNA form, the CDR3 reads TGCAGTGCTAGAGGGGGACAGCGAGAGACCCAGTACTTC.

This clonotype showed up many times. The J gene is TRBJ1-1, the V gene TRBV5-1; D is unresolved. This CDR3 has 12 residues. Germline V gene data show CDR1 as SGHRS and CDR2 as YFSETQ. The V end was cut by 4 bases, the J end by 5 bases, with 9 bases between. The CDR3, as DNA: TGCGCCAGCAGCGTTGACCGAACTGAAGCTTTCTTT. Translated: CASSVDRTEAFF.